The sequence of this TCR beta chain was determined in a study of blood T cell repertoires in COVID-19. Study context: Sources were T cells, B-cell-depleted T cells, or PBMCs; the material itself was cDNA or gDNA.

Source study methods: Reference gene primers were amplified, and this amplification served to estimate nucleated cell counts. Profiling relied on immunoSEQ multiplex PCR, and the TCRdb table lists in-frame clones only, not all of them. The V and J calls and clone size are taken from that table; D and trimming were inferred from the DNA. The table records 77,000 or so clones, 70% to 90% of them present only once. V lost 2 bases and J 6 bases, leaving 25 bases between the germline ends. Germline loops: CDR1 MNHEY, CDR2 SMNVEV (reference sequence). The CDR3 runs 18 residues. The J gene is TRBJ1-1, the V gene TRBV27, with D possibly matching TRBD1 (6 bases). The clonotype originates from a man aged 45-65 years with active COVID-19. Sequencing was performed on peripheral blood. Written as DNA, the CDR3 is TGTGCCAGCAGTTTAAAGTGGCCAGGGGCCCAAAGGGGTGCTGAAGCTTTCTTT. Its translation: CASSLKWPGAQRGAEAFF.